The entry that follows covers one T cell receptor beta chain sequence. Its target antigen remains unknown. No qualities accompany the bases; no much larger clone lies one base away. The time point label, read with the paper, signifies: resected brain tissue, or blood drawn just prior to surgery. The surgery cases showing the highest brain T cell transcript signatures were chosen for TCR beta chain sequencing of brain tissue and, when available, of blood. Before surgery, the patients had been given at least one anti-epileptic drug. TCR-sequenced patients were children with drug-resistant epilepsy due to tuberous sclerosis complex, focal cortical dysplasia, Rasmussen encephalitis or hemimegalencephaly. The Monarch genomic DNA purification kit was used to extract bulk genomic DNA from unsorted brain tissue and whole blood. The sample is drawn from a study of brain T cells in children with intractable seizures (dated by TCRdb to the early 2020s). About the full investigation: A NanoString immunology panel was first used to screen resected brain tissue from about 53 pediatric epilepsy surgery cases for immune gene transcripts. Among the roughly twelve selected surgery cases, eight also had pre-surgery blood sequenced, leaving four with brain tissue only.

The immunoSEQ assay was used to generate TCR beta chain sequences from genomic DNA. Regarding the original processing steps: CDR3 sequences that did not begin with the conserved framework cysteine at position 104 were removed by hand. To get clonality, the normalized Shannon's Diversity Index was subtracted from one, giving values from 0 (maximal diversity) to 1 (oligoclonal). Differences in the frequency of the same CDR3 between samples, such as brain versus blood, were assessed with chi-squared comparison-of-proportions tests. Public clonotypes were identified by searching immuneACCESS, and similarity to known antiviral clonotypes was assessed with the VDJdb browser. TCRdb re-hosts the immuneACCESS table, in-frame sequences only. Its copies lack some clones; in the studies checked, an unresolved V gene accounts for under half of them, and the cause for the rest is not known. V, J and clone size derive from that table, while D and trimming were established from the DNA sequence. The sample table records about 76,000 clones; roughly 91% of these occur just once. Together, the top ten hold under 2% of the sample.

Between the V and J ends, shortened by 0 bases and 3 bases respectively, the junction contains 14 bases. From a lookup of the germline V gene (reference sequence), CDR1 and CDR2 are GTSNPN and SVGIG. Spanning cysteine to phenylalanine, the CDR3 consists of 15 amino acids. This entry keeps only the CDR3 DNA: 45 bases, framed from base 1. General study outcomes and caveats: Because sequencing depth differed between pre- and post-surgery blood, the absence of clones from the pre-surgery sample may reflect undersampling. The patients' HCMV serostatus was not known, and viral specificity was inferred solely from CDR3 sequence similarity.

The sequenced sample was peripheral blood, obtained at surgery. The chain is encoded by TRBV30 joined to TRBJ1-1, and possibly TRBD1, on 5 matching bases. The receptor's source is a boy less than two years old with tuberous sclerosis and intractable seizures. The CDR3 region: CAWSVTGGEDTEAFF. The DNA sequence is TGTGCCTGGAGTGTAACCGGGGGAGAGGACACTGAAGCTTTCTTT.